Below, 11 T cell receptor beta chains from the same sample are listed, as sequenced in a study of shared clonotypes between healthy human individuals. TCRdb's copy holds only in-frame clones and misses some; the assay was immunoSEQ multiplex PCR. The repertoire holds 1.5 million to 2.5 million clones, around 96% seen once, with under 1.5% in the top ten. It was CD45RO-negative cells, positively selected for CCR7, that made up naive CD8 cells, with terminally differentiated effector memory CD45RA+ cells excluded. Material for sequencing was naive CD8+ T cells sorted from blood. These receptors were obtained from a man between 18 and 29 years old in good health.

The chain couples TRBV19 to TRBJ2-1; TRBD2 matches at 7 bases. The CDR3 length is 14 residues. Germline V CDR1 and CDR2: LNHDA, SQIVND (reference sequence). Trimming cost V 2 bases and J 9 bases; bases outside gene matches: 7. This CDR3 reads CASSILRERFEQFF. CDR3 DNA: TGTGCCAGTAGTATATTGCGGGAGCGTTTTGAGCAGTTCTTC.

This CDR3 is CASSYSAWGENTEAFF. As DNA, the CDR3 is TGTGCCAGCAGTTACTCCGCTTGGGGGGAGAACACTGAAGCTTTCTTT. The chain carries TRBV6-5 and TRBJ1-1; D may be TRBD1 (5 bases). The CDR3 is 16 amino acids. V lost 0 bases and J 1 base, leaving 12 bases between the germline ends. Germline CDR1 and CDR2: MNHEY and SVGAGI.

The chain joins TRBV21-1 to TRBJ2-2. TRBV21-1 is a documented pseudogene. The CDR3 is 17 amino acids. CDR3: CASSKHPGPTNTGELFF. CDR3 sequence (DNA): TGTGCCAGCAGCAAACACCCCGGGCCAACGAACACCGGGGAGCTGTTTTTT.

The chain joins TRBV7-8 to TRBJ1-1; no definite D call. Germline lookup yields CDR1 SGHVS and CDR2 FQNEAQ. The CDR3 runs to 13 residues. V gave up 1 base and J gave up 4 bases, with 7 bases separating them. The CDR3 protein is CASSLEPGTEAFF. The DNA for the CDR3 is TGTGCCAGCAGCTTAGAACCGGGCACTGAAGCTTTCTTT.

The chain combines TRBV5-6 with TRBJ2-7; 8 bases align to TRBD2. CDR3 size: 14 residues. Looked up from germline, CDR1 is SGHDT and CDR2 is YYEEEE. J gave up 3 bases and V 7 bases, and 9 bases lay outside the gene matches. CDR3 in DNA: TGTGCCAGCTCAACTAGCGGATTCTTCTACGAGCAGTACTTC. Amino acids: CASSTSGFFYEQYF.

V usage is TRBV27 and J usage is TRBJ2-7, with D maybe TRBD2 (6 bases). Germline CDR1 and CDR2: MNHEY and SMNVEV (reference sequence). V lost 5 bases to trimming and J lost 7 bases, with 21 bases between them. This CDR3 spans 15 amino acids. The DNA of the CDR3 is TGTGCCAGCAGTCCTCCTTCCTCCGGGGGTCAAGAGCAGTACTTC. It codes for CASSPPSSGGQEQYF.

The rearrangement links TRBV14 to TRBJ1-2, with unresolved D. Germline V lookup: CDR1 SGHDN, CDR2 FVKESK. Deletions cut 4 bases from V and 5 bases from J, with 8 bases between. The CDR3 has 12 residues. The CDR3 loop reads CASSPGDYGYTF. CDR3 coding DNA: TGTGCCAGCAGCCCGGGCGATTATGGCTACACCTTC.

The gene calls are TRBV19 and TRBJ2-7, with TRBD2 matching 7 bases. The CDR3 spans 15 residues. V shed 3 bases, J shed 5 bases, and the junction held 10 bases outside the gene matches. Germline V gives CDR1 LNHDA, CDR2 SQIVND (reference sequence). In nucleotides, the CDR3 is TGTGCCAGTAGTATGAGCCCAGCGGGGATAAACGAGCAGTACTTC. Translation gives CASSMSPAGINEQYF.

This chain joins TRBV2 and TRBJ1-1; the D is unclear. This CDR3 is 16 amino acids long. Germline CDR1 SNHLY, CDR2 FYNNEI. Trimming took off 3 bases at V and 1 base at J, with 15 bases between the two ends. CDR3 DNA sequence: TGTGCCAGCAGTGACATAAAATTTCTACCGAACACTGAAGCTTTCTTT. Amino acids: CASSDIKFLPNTEAFF.

This clone was counted a single time. The chain uses TRBV25-1 and TRBJ2-7, with D perhaps TRBD1 (7 bases). CDR1 is MGHDK and CDR2 is SYGVNS in the germline V gene. V was shortened by 0 bases and J by 5 bases, with 11 bases between the two germline ends. The CDR3 is 14 amino acids. As DNA, the CDR3 is TGTGCCAGCAGTGAATACGACAGGGAGGACGAGCAGTACTTC. Its protein product is CASSEYDREDEQYF.

The rearrangement links TRBV7-2 to TRBJ1-2, with D unclear. Germline CDR1 is SGHTA and CDR2 is FQGNSA. There are 14 residues in the CDR3. V was trimmed by 3 bases and J by 4 bases, leaving 12 bases between them. CDR3 nucleotide sequence: TGTGCCAGCAGCTTTTTTCGGGAGTTCTATGGCTACACCTTC. Translated: CASSFFREFYGYTF.